Each of the 3 T cell receptor beta chains below was sequenced from the same sample in a study of blood T cell repertoires in COVID-19. Assay: immunoSEQ multiplex PCR; the TCRdb copy retains only in-frame clones and omits some. The sample carries about 120,000 clones, 87% recorded once. The sample taken for sequencing was peripheral blood. Every receptor here comes from a woman in her 70s with acute or convalescent COVID-19.

This sequence joins TRBV9 and TRBJ2-2; 8 nucleotides agree with TRBD1. CDR1 is SGDLS and CDR2 is YYNGEE in the germline V gene. The V gene end was trimmed by 3 bases and the J gene end by 1 base; junction bases not matched to a gene: 2. This CDR3 has 15 amino acids. As DNA, the CDR3 is TGTGCCAGCAGCGATGGACAGGGGAACACCGGGGAGCTGTTTTTT. Amino acid sequence: CASSDGQGNTGELFF.

The gene calls are TRBV7-9 and TRBJ2-1, with 7 positions matching TRBD2. The trim removed 5 bases at V and 7 bases at J, leaving 2 bases unmatched. CDR1 is SEHNR, CDR2 FQNEAQ, per germline (reference sequence). The CDR3 has 12 amino acids. The CDR3 DNA sequence: TGTGCCAGCAGCATCGGGGGGAATGAGCAGTTCTTC. Protein sequence: CASSIGGNEQFF.

V and J are TRBV6-5 and TRBJ1-4, with TRBD1 matching over 10 bases. Germline assignment: CDR1 MNHEY and CDR2 SVGAGI. Trimming cost V 6 bases and J 14 bases; bases outside gene matches: 12. This CDR3 region has 14 residues. Here the CDR3 reads CASSPVLGQGILFF. The CDR3 DNA sequence: TGTGCCAGCAGCCCCGTTTTGGGACAGGGGATTCTGTTTTTT.